This is a list of T cell receptor beta chains from one sample in a study of CD8 T cells in Susac syndrome. TCRdb independently ran MiXCR on the immunoSEQ multiplex PCR reads; one entry per CDR3 protein. The sample consists of approximately 130,000 distinct CDR3 sequences, 90% to 95% of them appearing once. The sample consisted of CD4+ T cells from PBMCs. The receptors stem from a human donor in good health. CDR3s include the opening cysteine and the closing phenylalanine or tryptophan. The D gene is left open where the match is weak. Expanded clones are given a class, and other clones once, few, many or no size at all.

d_call: .; j_call: TRBJ1-5; clone_size: .; v_call: TRBV27; cdr3_aa: CASSSPTRNQPQHF; cdr3_nt: TGTGCCAGCAGTTCCCCGACAAGAAATCAGCCCCAGCATTTT
d_call: .; j_call: TRBJ2-2; clone_size: .; v_call: TRBV7-2; cdr3_aa: CASSKTGNTGELFF; cdr3_nt: TGTGCCAGCAGCAAGACAGGCAACACCGGGGAGCTGTTTTTT
d_call: TRBD2; j_call: TRBJ2-7; clone_size: .; v_call: TRBV6-5; cdr3_aa: CASSFVGSGRASSYEQYF; cdr3_nt: TGTGCCAGCAGTTTTGTGGGTAGCGGGAGGGCATCTTCCTACGAGCAGTACTTC
d_call: .; j_call: TRBJ2-2; clone_size: .; v_call: TRBV5-1; cdr3_aa: CASSLLDFDAGELFF; cdr3_nt: TGCGCCAGCAGCTTGTTGGACTTCGACGCCGGGGAGCTGTTTTTT
d_call: .; j_call: TRBJ2-5; clone_size: .; v_call: TRBV29-1; cdr3_aa: CSVSRGQQETQYF; cdr3_nt: TGCAGCGTCTCCCGGGGGCAGCAAGAGACCCAGTACTTC
d_call: .; j_call: TRBJ2-1; clone_size: .; v_call: TRBV7-8; cdr3_aa: CASSRDQDNEQFF; cdr3_nt: TGTGCCAGCAGCCGCGATCAAGACAATGAGCAGTTCTTC
d_call: .; j_call: TRBJ2-7; clone_size: .; v_call: TRBV2; cdr3_aa: CASSEVFSAGEQYF; cdr3_nt: TGTGCCAGCAGTGAGGTTTTTAGCGCGGGCGAGCAGTACTTC
d_call: TRBD2; j_call: TRBJ2-1; clone_size: .; v_call: TRBV3-1; cdr3_aa: CASSQGSGVHNEQFF; cdr3_nt: TGTGCCAGCAGCCAAGGGAGCGGGGTCCACAATGAGCAGTTCTTC
d_call: TRBD2; j_call: TRBJ2-1; clone_size: .; v_call: TRBV24-1; cdr3_aa: CATSGPSGFNEQFF; cdr3_nt: TGTGCCACCAGTGGGCCTAGCGGATTCAATGAGCAGTTCTTC
d_call: .; j_call: TRBJ2-7; clone_size: .; v_call: TRBV7-3; cdr3_aa: CASSPSPTGQQYF; cdr3_nt: TGTGCCAGCAGCCCAAGCCCAACGGGGCAGCAGTACTTC
d_call: TRBD1; j_call: TRBJ2-5; clone_size: .; v_call: TRBV30; cdr3_aa: CAWRRQGAGETQYF; cdr3_nt: TGTGCCTGGAGGCGTCAGGGGGCAGGAGAGACCCAGTACTTC
d_call: TRBD2; j_call: TRBJ2-1; clone_size: .; v_call: TRBV13; cdr3_aa: CASSLFLGSWVSGNYNEQFF; cdr3_nt: TGTGCCAGCAGCTTGTTCTTGGGCAGCTGGGTTAGCGGGAACTACAATGAGCAGTTCTTC
d_call: TRBD2; j_call: TRBJ2-2; clone_size: .; v_call: TRBV30; cdr3_aa: CAWSGLAGTPAGELFF; cdr3_nt: TGTGCCTGGAGTGGGTTAGCGGGAACCCCGGCCGGGGAGCTGTTTTTT
d_call: TRBD1; j_call: TRBJ2-1; clone_size: .; v_call: TRBV6-2/TRBV6-3; cdr3_aa: CASIHRDSTYNEQFF; cdr3_nt: TGTGCCAGCATCCACCGGGACAGCACCTACAATGAGCAGTTCTTC
d_call: TRBD2; j_call: TRBJ2-1; clone_size: .; v_call: TRBV6-4; cdr3_aa: CASSGASGSTYNEQFF; cdr3_nt: TGTGCCAGCAGTGGGGCTAGCGGGAGCACGTACAATGAGCAGTTCTTC
d_call: TRBD2; j_call: TRBJ2-6; clone_size: .; v_call: TRBV15; cdr3_aa: CATSRDREQLAGVSGANVLTF; cdr3_nt: TGTGCCACCAGCAGAGATCGCGAACAACTAGCGGGAGTCTCTGGGGCCAACGTCCTGACTTTC
d_call: .; j_call: TRBJ2-5; clone_size: .; v_call: TRBV7-3; cdr3_aa: CASSVRGAYQETQHF; cdr3_nt: TGTGCCAGCAGCGTCAGGGGTGCATACCAAGAGACCCAGCACTTC
d_call: TRBD2; j_call: TRBJ2-2; clone_size: .; v_call: TRBV27; cdr3_aa: CASKTLAGTGELFF; cdr3_nt: TGTGCCAGCAAAACGTTAGCGGGAACCGGGGAGCTGTTTTTT
d_call: TRBD2; j_call: TRBJ2-7; clone_size: .; v_call: TRBV3-1; cdr3_aa: CASSQEEIAGTYEQYF; cdr3_nt: TGTGCCAGCAGCCAAGAGGAGATAGCGGGGACCTACGAGCAGTACTTC
d_call: TRBD1; j_call: TRBJ2-6; clone_size: .; v_call: TRBV7-3; cdr3_aa: CASSLTGGSGANVLTF; cdr3_nt: TGTGCCAGCAGCTTGACAGGGGGGTCTGGGGCCAACGTCCTGACTTTC
d_call: TRBD1; j_call: TRBJ2-3; clone_size: .; v_call: TRBV27; cdr3_aa: CASTGTGGVGDTQYF; cdr3_nt: TGTGCCAGTACTGGGACAGGGGGCGTAGGGGATACGCAGTATTTT
d_call: .; j_call: TRBJ2-7; clone_size: few; v_call: TRBV5-1; cdr3_aa: CASSLDRVGEQYF; cdr3_nt: TGCGCCAGCAGCTTGGACAGGGTCGGCGAGCAGTACTTC
d_call: .; j_call: TRBJ2-7; clone_size: .; v_call: TRBV7-2; cdr3_aa: CASSLVGRSSYEQYF; cdr3_nt: TGTGCCAGCAGCTTAGTAGGTCGGAGCTCCTACGAGCAGTACTTC
d_call: TRBD2; j_call: TRBJ2-3; clone_size: .; v_call: TRBV18; cdr3_aa: CASSPQRGRAVNTQYF; cdr3_nt: TGTGCCAGCTCCCCGCAACGCGGGAGGGCCGTTAATACGCAGTATTTT
d_call: .; j_call: TRBJ2-7; clone_size: .; v_call: TRBV21-1; cdr3_aa: CASSLGLVESYEQYF; cdr3_nt: TGTGCCAGCAGCTTGGGACTAGTTGAATCCTACGAGCAGTACTTC
d_call: TRBD2; j_call: TRBJ2-7; clone_size: .; v_call: TRBV20-1; cdr3_aa: CSASPGLAMYEQYF; cdr3_nt: TGCAGTGCTAGCCCCGGACTAGCGATGTACGAGCAGTACTTC
d_call: .; j_call: TRBJ1-1; clone_size: once; v_call: TRBV27; cdr3_aa: CASSLGDNPGTEAFF; cdr3_nt: TGTGCCAGCAGTTTAGGGGACAATCCTGGTACTGAAGCTTTCTTT
d_call: .; j_call: TRBJ2-3; clone_size: .; v_call: TRBV12-3/TRBV12-4; cdr3_aa: CASSFWEGTTDTQYF; cdr3_nt: TGTGCCAGCAGTTTCTGGGAAGGGACCACAGATACGCAGTATTTT
d_call: .; j_call: TRBJ2-3; clone_size: .; v_call: TRBV3-1; cdr3_aa: CASRRTPTETQYF; cdr3_nt: TGTGCCAGCAGACGGACACCCACAGAGACGCAGTATTTT
d_call: .; j_call: TRBJ2-5; clone_size: .; v_call: TRBV7-9; cdr3_aa: CASSPDVGAQYF; cdr3_nt: TGTGCCAGCAGCCCGGACGTTGGGGCCCAGTACTTC
d_call: .; j_call: TRBJ2-7; clone_size: .; v_call: TRBV12-3/TRBV12-4; cdr3_aa: CASSRVDSYEQYF; cdr3_nt: TGTGCCAGCAGTCGCGTCGACTCCTACGAGCAGTACTTC
d_call: .; j_call: TRBJ2-1; clone_size: once; v_call: TRBV12-3/TRBV12-4; cdr3_aa: CASSLMDSTEQFF; cdr3_nt: TGTGCCAGCAGTTTAATGGACTCCACGGAGCAGTTCTTC
d_call: .; j_call: TRBJ2-1; clone_size: few; v_call: TRBV19; cdr3_aa: CASSLSGSSYNEQFF; cdr3_nt: TGTGCCAGTAGTCTTAGCGGAAGCTCCTACAATGAGCAGTTCTTC
d_call: .; j_call: TRBJ2-1; clone_size: .; v_call: TRBV5-4; cdr3_aa: CASSGEAGFREQFF; cdr3_nt: TGTGCCAGCAGCGGGGAGGCGGGCTTTAGAGAGCAGTTCTTC
d_call: TRBD1; j_call: TRBJ2-3; clone_size: .; v_call: TRBV30; cdr3_aa: CAWSPGQARGDTQYF; cdr3_nt: TGTGCCTGGAGTCCCGGACAGGCCCGGGGAGATACGCAGTATTTT
d_call: .; j_call: TRBJ2-5; clone_size: .; v_call: TRBV7-9; cdr3_aa: CASSWSETQYF; cdr3_nt: TGTGCCAGCAGCTGGTCAGAGACCCAGTACTTC
d_call: .; j_call: TRBJ2-3; clone_size: .; v_call: TRBV29-1; cdr3_aa: CSSIQGFTDTQYF; cdr3_nt: TGCAGTTCCATCCAGGGATTCACAGATACGCAGTATTTT
d_call: .; j_call: TRBJ2-7; clone_size: .; v_call: TRBV9; cdr3_aa: CASSVVGGEQYF; cdr3_nt: TGTGCCAGCAGCGTAGTTGGCGGCGAGCAGTACTTC
d_call: .; j_call: TRBJ1-1; clone_size: .; v_call: TRBV12-3/TRBV12-4; cdr3_aa: CASSLVRGLNTEAFF; cdr3_nt: TGTGCCAGCAGTTTGGTTCGGGGGTTGAACACTGAAGCTTTCTTT
d_call: .; j_call: TRBJ2-7; clone_size: .; v_call: TRBV7-2; cdr3_aa: CASSQNGGPYEQYF; cdr3_nt: TGTGCCAGCAGCCAAAACGGAGGACCCTACGAGCAGTACTTC
d_call: TRBD1; j_call: TRBJ1-5; clone_size: .; v_call: TRBV12-3/TRBV12-4; cdr3_aa: CASSLGPRQGAVQPQHF; cdr3_nt: TGTGCCAGCAGTTTAGGGCCAAGGCAGGGGGCGGTTCAGCCCCAGCATTTT
d_call: .; j_call: TRBJ2-7; clone_size: .; v_call: TRBV6-5; cdr3_aa: CASSYSLQGVYEQYF; cdr3_nt: TGTGCCAGCAGTTACAGTTTACAGGGCGTCTACGAGCAGTACTTC
d_call: .; j_call: TRBJ2-5; clone_size: .; v_call: TRBV6-2/TRBV6-3; cdr3_aa: CASSYSMSWGSQETQYF; cdr3_nt: TGTGCCAGCAGTTACTCGATGTCCTGGGGCTCACAAGAGACCCAGTACTTC
d_call: .; j_call: TRBJ2-5; clone_size: .; v_call: TRBV7-2; cdr3_aa: CASSLGRRETQYF; cdr3_nt: TGTGCCAGCAGCTTAGGACGAAGAGAGACCCAGTACTTC
d_call: .; j_call: TRBJ2-5; clone_size: few; v_call: TRBV6-1; cdr3_aa: CASRTRGTQYF; cdr3_nt: TGTGCCAGCAGAACAAGGGGGACCCAGTACTTC
d_call: TRBD2; j_call: TRBJ2-2; clone_size: .; v_call: TRBV7-2; cdr3_aa: CASGWRESTGELFF; cdr3_nt: TGTGCCAGCGGTTGGCGGGAGTCCACCGGGGAGCTGTTTTTT
d_call: .; j_call: TRBJ1-1; clone_size: .; v_call: TRBV20-1; cdr3_aa: CSARFPPTEAFF; cdr3_nt: TGCAGTGCTAGATTCCCCCCCACTGAAGCTTTCTTT
d_call: .; j_call: TRBJ2-1; clone_size: .; v_call: TRBV28; cdr3_aa: CASSFHSSYNEQFF; cdr3_nt: TGTGCCAGCAGTTTTCACAGTTCCTACAATGAGCAGTTCTTC
d_call: .; j_call: TRBJ1-1; clone_size: .; v_call: TRBV6-1; cdr3_aa: CASSVDRNTEAFF; cdr3_nt: TGTGCCAGCAGTGTTGACAGAAACACTGAAGCTTTCTTT
d_call: .; j_call: TRBJ2-5; clone_size: .; v_call: TRBV20-1; cdr3_aa: CSARAGAETQYF; cdr3_nt: TGCAGTGCTAGAGCAGGGGCAGAGACCCAGTACTTC
d_call: TRBD1; j_call: TRBJ2-7; clone_size: .; v_call: TRBV6-2/TRBV6-3; cdr3_aa: CASTHPRDRGAEQYF; cdr3_nt: TGTGCCAGCACTCACCCCCGGGACAGGGGTGCCGAGCAGTACTTC
d_call: TRBD1; j_call: TRBJ1-2; clone_size: once; v_call: TRBV12-3/TRBV12-4; cdr3_aa: CASSTTLRQGDGYTF; cdr3_nt: TGTGCCAGCAGCACAACCTTAAGACAGGGAGATGGCTACACCTTC
d_call: TRBD1; j_call: TRBJ2-7; clone_size: few; v_call: TRBV3-1; cdr3_aa: CASSLGQASYEQYF; cdr3_nt: TGTGCCAGCAGCTTGGGACAGGCTTCCTACGAGCAGTACTTC
d_call: TRBD1; j_call: TRBJ1-1; clone_size: .; v_call: TRBV5-1; cdr3_aa: CASSQGVNTEAFF; cdr3_nt: TGCGCCAGCAGCCAGGGGGTGAACACTGAAGCTTTCTTT